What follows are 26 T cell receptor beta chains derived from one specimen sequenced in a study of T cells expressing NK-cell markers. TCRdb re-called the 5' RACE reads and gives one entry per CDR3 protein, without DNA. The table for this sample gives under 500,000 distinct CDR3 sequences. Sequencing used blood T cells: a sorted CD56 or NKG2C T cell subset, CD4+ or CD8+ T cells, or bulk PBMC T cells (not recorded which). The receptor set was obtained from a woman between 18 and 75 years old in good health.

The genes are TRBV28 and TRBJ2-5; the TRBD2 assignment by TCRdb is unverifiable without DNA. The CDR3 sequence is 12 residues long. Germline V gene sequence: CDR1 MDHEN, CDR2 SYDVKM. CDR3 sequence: CASMGLVETQYF.

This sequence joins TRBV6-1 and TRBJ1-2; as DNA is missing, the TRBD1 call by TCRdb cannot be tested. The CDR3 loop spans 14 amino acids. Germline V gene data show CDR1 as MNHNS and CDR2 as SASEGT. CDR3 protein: CASSPDQGALGYTF.

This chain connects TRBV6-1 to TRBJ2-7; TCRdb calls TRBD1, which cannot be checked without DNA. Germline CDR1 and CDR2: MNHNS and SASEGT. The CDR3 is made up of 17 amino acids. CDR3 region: CASSTVGTNSNLYEQYF.

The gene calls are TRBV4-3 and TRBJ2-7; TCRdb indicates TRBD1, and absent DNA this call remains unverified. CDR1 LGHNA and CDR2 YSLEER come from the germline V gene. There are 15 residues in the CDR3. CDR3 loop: CASSQGPGTSYEQYF.

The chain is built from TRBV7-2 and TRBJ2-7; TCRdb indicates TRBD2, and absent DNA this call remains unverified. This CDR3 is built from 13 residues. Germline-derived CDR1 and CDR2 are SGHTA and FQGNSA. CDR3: CASSLRTRWEQYF.

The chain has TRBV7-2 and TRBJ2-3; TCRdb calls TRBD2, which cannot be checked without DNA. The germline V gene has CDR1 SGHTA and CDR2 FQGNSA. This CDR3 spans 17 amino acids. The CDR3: CASSLGASGGPQDTQYF. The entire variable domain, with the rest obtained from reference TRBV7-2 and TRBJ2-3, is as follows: GAGVSQSPSNKVTEKGKDVELRCDPISGHTALYWYRQSLGQGLEFLIYFQGNSAPDKSGLPSDRFSAERTGGSVSTLTIQRTQQEDSAVYLCASSLGASGGPQDTQYFGPGTRLTVL.

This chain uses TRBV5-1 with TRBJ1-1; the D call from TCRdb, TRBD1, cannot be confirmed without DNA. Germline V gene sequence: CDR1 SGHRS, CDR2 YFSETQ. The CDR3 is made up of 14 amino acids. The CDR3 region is CASSSTVGGTEAFF. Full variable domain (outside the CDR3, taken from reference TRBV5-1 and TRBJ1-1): KAGVTQTPRYLIKTRGQQVTLSCSPISGHRSVSWYQQTPGQGLQFLFEYFSETQRNKGNFPGRFSGRQFSNSRSEMNVSTLELGDSALYLCASSSTVGGTEAFFGQGTRLTVV.

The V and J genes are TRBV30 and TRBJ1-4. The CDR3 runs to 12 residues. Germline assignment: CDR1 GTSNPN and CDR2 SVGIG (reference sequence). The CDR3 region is CAWSVLREKLFF.

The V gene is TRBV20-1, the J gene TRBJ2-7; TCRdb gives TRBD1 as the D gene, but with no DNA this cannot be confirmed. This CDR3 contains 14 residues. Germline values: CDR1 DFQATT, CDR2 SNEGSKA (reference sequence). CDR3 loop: CSARETGLSYEQYF.

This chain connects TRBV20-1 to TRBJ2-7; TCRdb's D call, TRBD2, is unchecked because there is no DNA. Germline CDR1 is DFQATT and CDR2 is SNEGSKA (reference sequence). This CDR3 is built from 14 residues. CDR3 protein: CSAKAASGTVWQYF.

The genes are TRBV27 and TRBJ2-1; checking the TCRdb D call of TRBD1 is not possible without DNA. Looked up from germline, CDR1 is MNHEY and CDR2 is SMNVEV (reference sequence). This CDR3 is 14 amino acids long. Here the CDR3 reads CASSLGGYRNEQFF.

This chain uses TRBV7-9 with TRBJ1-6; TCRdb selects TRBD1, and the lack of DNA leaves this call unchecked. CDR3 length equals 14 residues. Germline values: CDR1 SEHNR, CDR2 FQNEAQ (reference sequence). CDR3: CASNSGTGRGALHF. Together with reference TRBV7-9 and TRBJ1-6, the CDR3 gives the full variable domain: DTGVSQNPRHKITKRGQNVTFRCDPISEHNRLYWYRQTLGQGPEFLTYFQNEAQLEKSRLLSDRFSAERPKGSFSTLEIQRTEQGDSAMYLCASNSGTGRGALHFGNGTRLTVT.

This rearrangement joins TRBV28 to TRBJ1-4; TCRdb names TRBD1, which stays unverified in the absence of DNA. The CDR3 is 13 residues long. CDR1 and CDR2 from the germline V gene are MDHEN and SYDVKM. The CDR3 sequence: CAVYDRGREKLFF.

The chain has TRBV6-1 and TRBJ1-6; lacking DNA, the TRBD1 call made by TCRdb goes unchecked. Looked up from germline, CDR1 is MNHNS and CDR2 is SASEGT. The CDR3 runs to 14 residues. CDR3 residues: CASRQTGWNSPLHF.

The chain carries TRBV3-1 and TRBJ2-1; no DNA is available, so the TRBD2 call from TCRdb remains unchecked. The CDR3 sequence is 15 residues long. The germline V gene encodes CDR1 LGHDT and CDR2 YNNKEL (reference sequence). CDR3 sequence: CASSRGLAGVNEQFF.

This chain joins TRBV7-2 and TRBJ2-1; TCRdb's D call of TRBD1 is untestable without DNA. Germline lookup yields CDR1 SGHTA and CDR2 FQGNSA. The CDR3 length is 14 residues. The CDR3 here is CASSNRDRHNEQFF.

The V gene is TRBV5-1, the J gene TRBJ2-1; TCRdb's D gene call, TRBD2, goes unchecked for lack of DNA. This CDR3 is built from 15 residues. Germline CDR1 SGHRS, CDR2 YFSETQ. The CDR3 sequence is CASSPLAGVYNEQFF.

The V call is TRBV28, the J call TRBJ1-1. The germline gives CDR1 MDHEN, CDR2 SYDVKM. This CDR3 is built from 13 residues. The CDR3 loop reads CASIRGGNAEAFF.

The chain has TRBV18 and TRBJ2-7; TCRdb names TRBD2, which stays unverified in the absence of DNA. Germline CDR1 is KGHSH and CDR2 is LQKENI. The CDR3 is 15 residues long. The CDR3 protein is CASSPGLAGGSEQYF.

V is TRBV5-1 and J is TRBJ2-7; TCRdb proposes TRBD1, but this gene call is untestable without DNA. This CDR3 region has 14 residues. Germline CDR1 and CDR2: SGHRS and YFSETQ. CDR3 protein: CASSWSGQGTEQYF.

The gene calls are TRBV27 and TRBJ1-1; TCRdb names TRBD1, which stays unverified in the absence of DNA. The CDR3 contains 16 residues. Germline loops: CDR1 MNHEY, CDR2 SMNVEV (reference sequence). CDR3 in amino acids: CASSLNPRGQSTEAFF.

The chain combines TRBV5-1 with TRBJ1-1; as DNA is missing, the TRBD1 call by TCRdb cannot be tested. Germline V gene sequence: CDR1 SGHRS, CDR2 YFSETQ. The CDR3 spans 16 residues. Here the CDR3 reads CASSLGFPGADTEAFF. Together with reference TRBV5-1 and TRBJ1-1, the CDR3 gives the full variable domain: KAGVTQTPRYLIKTRGQQVTLSCSPISGHRSVSWYQQTPGQGLQFLFEYFSETQRNKGNFPGRFSGRQFSNSRSEMNVSTLELGDSALYLCASSLGFPGADTEAFFGQGTRLTVV.

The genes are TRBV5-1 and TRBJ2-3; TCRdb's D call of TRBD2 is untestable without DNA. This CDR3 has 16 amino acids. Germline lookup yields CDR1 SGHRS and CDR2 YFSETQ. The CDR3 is CASSLASSGSTDTQYF. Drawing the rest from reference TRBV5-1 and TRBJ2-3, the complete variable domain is KAGVTQTPRYLIKTRGQQVTLSCSPISGHRSVSWYQQTPGQGLQFLFEYFSETQRNKGNFPGRFSGRQFSNSRSEMNVSTLELGDSALYLCASSLASSGSTDTQYFGPGTRLTVL.

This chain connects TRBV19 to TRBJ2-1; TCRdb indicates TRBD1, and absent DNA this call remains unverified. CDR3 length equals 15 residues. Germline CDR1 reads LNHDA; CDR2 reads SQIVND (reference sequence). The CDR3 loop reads CASSIGTGHRNEQFF.

CDR3 protein: CASSVEGEGYNEQFF. V usage is TRBV9 and J usage is TRBJ2-1; TCRdb indicates TRBD2, and absent DNA this call remains unverified. Germline-derived CDR1 and CDR2 are SGDLS and YYNGEE. CDR3 length: 15 residues.

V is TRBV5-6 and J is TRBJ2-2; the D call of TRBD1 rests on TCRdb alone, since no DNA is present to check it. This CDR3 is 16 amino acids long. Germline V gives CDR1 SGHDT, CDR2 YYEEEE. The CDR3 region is CASSGPGEWNTGELFF.